These T cell receptor beta chains were read from a single sample in a study of shared clonotypes between healthy human individuals. Profiling relied on immunoSEQ multiplex PCR, and the TCRdb table lists in-frame clones only, not all of them. Of some 2.1 million clones in the sample, just under 95% were seen once. Sequenced sample: naive CD8+ T cells from PBMCs. The origin of the receptors is a man between 18 and 29 years old in good health. Some clones in this sample may be carry-over from other donors' samples. Each CDR3 is given with its conserved first and last residue.

v_gene	j_gene	CDR3aa
TRBV19	TRBJ1-2	CASSIDRGGANGYTF
TRBV27	TRBJ2-5	CASSLYPAGAKETQYF
TRBV11-2	TRBJ2-7	CASSFHSTYEQYF
TRBV6-5	TRBJ1-3	CASRSDPSGNTIYF
TRBV27	TRBJ2-7	CASSFIHGGTSYEQYF
TRBV28	TRBJ2-5	CARISKDPFLIWTQYF
TRBV27	TRBJ2-7	CASSLSGFGGYEQYF
TRBV27	TRBJ2-5	CASSLLSGSLQETQYF
TRBV9	TRBJ1-2	CASSGVDGYTF
TRBV29-1	TRBJ2-7	CSAQTGYEQYF
TRBV7-6	TRBJ1-5	CASSRIYSQPQHF
TRBV18	TRBJ2-7	CASSPDAEQYF
TRBV10-3	TRBJ2-1	CAISESLAGLRNEQFF
TRBV7-9	TRBJ2-5	CASRRTGVQETQYF
TRBV5-1	TRBJ1-2	CASRSDLANYGYTF
TRBV28	TRBJ1-2	CASSLSTSRGYTF
TRBV27	TRBJ1-2	CASSFLPPLIGWASYTF
TRBV11-2	TRBJ2-7	CASSLGAGDPYEQYF
TRBV28	TRBJ2-3	CASSSLGWGETSTDTQYF
TRBV6-6	TRBJ2-7	CASSYSDGLNEQYF
TRBV7-9	TRBJ1-2	CASSHTIKSGQGSNGYTF
TRBV9	TRBJ2-2	CASSSRTGKNTGELFF
TRBV29-1	TRBJ1-2	CSDFRQGPYGYTF
TRBV4-3	TRBJ2-1	CASSQDWDNEQFF
TRBV27	TRBJ2-3	CASSHGRVFTDTQYF
TRBV10-1	TRBJ1-3	CASSHNMEPGNTIYF
TRBV27	TRBJ2-7	CASSFSSGKLLYEQYF
TRBV5-6	TRBJ2-1	CASSFLGSSYNEQFF
TRBV9	TRBJ2-1	CASSVGTGSYNEQFF
TRBV9	TRBJ2-7	CASSADYRTDRSPYEQYF
TRBV27	TRBJ2-7	CASSLTGGAYEQYF
TRBV2	TRBJ1-1	CASRRGDRGRNTEAFF
TRBV27	TRBJ2-1	CASSRSLRGEQFF
TRBV28	TRBJ2-6	CASSLGSGANVLTF
TRBV11-2	TRBJ1-4	CASSLDPNEKLFF
TRBV7-6	TRBJ2-7	CASSPSRQPGLSYEQYF
TRBV4-2	TRBJ1-1	CASSQVGRNTEAFF
TRBV5-1	TRBJ2-3	CASGERDTITDTQYF
TRBV2	TRBJ1-1	CASSEALWGQGAWGTEAFF
TRBV4-1	TRBJ1-4	CASSQPVRAANEKLFF
TRBV5-1	TRBJ2-7	CASSLQDNSYEQYF
TRBV19	TRBJ1-5	CASSIRGLGNQPQHF
TRBV28	TRBJ2-7	CASSFADRGSYEQYF
TRBV11-2	TRBJ2-7	CASSLDKNGYEQYF
TRBV27	TRBJ1-1	CASSLSSGMNTEAFF
TRBV28	TRBJ1-5	CASSLSLSRDQPQHF
TRBV28	TRBJ2-1	CASIPGRSYNEQFF
TRBV30	TRBJ2-1	CAWSVVGGTEQFF
TRBV7-8	TRBJ2-7	CASSSLVGGPYEQYF
TRBV28	TRBJ2-7	CASRINAGTEVQQQYF
TRBV7-9	TRBJ2-7	CASSREQGTLSYEQYF
TRBV6-5	TRBJ2-2	CASSISGENTGELFF
TRBV7-8	TRBJ2-5	CASSPRDPATQYF
TRBV6-1	TRBJ2-4	CASLSETSENIQYF
TRBV7-9	TRBJ2-1	CASSPRQGDEQFF
TRBV10-3	TRBJ1-2	CAIKVIQGALYGYTF